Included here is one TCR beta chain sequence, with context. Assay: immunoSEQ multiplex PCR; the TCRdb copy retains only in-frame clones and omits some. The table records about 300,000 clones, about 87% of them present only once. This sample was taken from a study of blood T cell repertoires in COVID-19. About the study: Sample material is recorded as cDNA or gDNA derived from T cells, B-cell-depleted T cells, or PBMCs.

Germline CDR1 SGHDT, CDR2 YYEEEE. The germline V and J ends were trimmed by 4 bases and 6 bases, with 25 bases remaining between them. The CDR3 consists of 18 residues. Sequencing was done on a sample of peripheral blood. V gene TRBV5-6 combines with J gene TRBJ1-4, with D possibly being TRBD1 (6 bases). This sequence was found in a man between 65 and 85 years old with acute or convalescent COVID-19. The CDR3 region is CASSPRTAGRSRDEKLFF. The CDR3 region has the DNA TGTGCCAGCAGCCCCCGGACAGCCGGGCGGTCTCGGGATGAAAAACTGTTTTTT.